The 15 T cell receptor beta chains below all came from one sample that was sequenced in a study of Ad26.COV2.S vaccination and SARS-CoV-2 variants. Clones were sequenced by immunoSEQ multiplex PCR, and TCRdb holds only the in-frame ones, with some missing. The data contain about 350,000 clones, about 90% of them singletons. This sample comprised peripheral blood, obtained after recovery from COVID-19. These receptors originate from a human donor who had recovered from COVID-19.

The chain links TRBV6-6 to TRBJ1-1, with D possibly TRBD1 on 6 matching bases. V was pared by 6 bases and J by 3 bases, with 14 bases between. The germline V gene has CDR1 MNHNY and CDR2 SVGAGI (reference sequence). The length of the CDR3 is 14 residues. This chain's CDR3 is CASSRGQTYTEAFF. The CDR3 nucleotides are TGTGCCAGCAGCCGCGGACAGACATACACTGAAGCTTTCTTT.

The chain employs TRBV5-1 and TRBJ1-6, with no clear D. Germline loops: CDR1 SGHRS, CDR2 YFSETQ. The V end was cut by 0 bases, the J end by 9 bases, with 13 bases between. There are 15 residues in the CDR3. The CDR3 nucleotides read TGCGCCAGCAGCTTGGTTACCGGGAAGCGTTCACCCCTCCACTTT. The encoded protein is CASSLVTGKRSPLHF.

The J gene is TRBJ2-3, the V gene TRBV28; D possibly matches TRBD1 or TRBD2 (6 bases each). The V end was cut by 8 bases, the J end by 1 base, with 13 bases between. Looked up from germline, CDR1 is MDHEN and CDR2 is SYDVKM. The CDR3 has 14 amino acids. As DNA, the CDR3 is TGTGCCAGCCTCGATGGGGGGCGCACAGATACGCAGTATTTT. Translating gives CASLDGGRTDTQYF.

This clone is a singleton in its sample. The rearrangement links TRBV19 to TRBJ1-2; 9 bases align to TRBD1. The V gene end was trimmed by 5 bases and the J gene end by 4 bases; junction bases not matched to a gene: 8. Per germline, CDR1 LNHDA and CDR2 SQIVND (reference sequence). The CDR3 totals 15 residues. CDR3 protein: CASSGPRTGAYGYTF. The CDR3 region has the DNA TGTGCCAGTAGTGGGCCAAGGACAGGGGCCTATGGCTACACCTTC.

V usage is TRBV7-8 and J usage is TRBJ2-7; TRBD2 matches 10 bases. Germline CDR1 is SGHVS and CDR2 is FQNEAQ. The CDR3 is made up of 16 amino acids. After removal of 6 bases from V and 0 bases from J, the junction contained 8 bases not matched to a gene. The CDR3 DNA is TGTGCCAGCAGTTCCCTAGCGGGGGCTAACTCCTACGAGCAGTACTTC. This encodes CASSSLAGANSYEQYF.

The gene calls are TRBV4-1 and TRBJ1-2, with TRBD1 as a possible D gene (6 bases). V lost 2 bases and J 4 bases, leaving 17 bases between the germline ends. The CDR3 length is 16 residues. Germline V CDR1 and CDR2: MGHRA, YSYEKL. The CDR3 DNA sequence: TGCGCCAGCAGCCAAAACTGGGGGCCTGACGGCTATGGCTACACCTTC. It codes for CASSQNWGPDGYGYTF.

The rearrangement joins TRBV7-3 to TRBJ2-3; D not certain. Trimming left V 3 bases short and J 1 base short, with 5 bases between. This CDR3 comprises 13 residues. The germline V gene has CDR1 SGHTA and CDR2 FQGTGA. DNA of the CDR3: TGTGCCAGCAGCTTTGTGGGCACAGATACGCAGTATTTT. It encodes CASSFVGTDTQYF.

This chain uses TRBV6-1 with TRBJ1-1; D is unclear. The CDR3 covers 15 residues. CDR1 MNHNS and CDR2 SASEGT come from the germline V gene. Trimming removed 3 bases from V and 1 base from J, with 12 bases in between. The CDR3 sequence is CASSDFSAGNTEAFF. The CDR3 region has the DNA TGTGCCAGCAGTGATTTCTCGGCAGGGAACACTGAAGCTTTCTTT.

The gene calls are TRBV9 and TRBJ2-2; TRBD2 might be the D (7 bases). Trimming removed 0 bases at V and 4 bases at J, with 19 bases between. Germline assignment: CDR1 SGDLS and CDR2 YYNGEE. The CDR3 is made up of 18 amino acids. The CDR3: CASSVAGIGGGGTGELFF. The CDR3 DNA reads as TGTGCCAGCAGCGTAGCGGGGATCGGGGGCGGGGGCACCGGGGAGCTGTTTTTT.

This rearrangement joins TRBV20-1 to TRBJ1-1; no clear D gene. The V gene's germline CDR1 is DFQATT and CDR2 SNEGSKA (reference sequence). The V end was cut by 6 bases, the J end by 11 bases, with 10 bases between. This CDR3 spans 9 amino acids. The CDR3 sequence is CSARGSAFF. The CDR3 nucleotides are TGCAGTGCCCGGGGTTCGGCTTTCTTT.

The chain links TRBV18 to TRBJ2-1, with D possibly matching TRBD2 (6 bases). Trimming removed 6 bases from V and 10 bases from J, with 13 bases in between. The CDR3 is 12 amino acids. Germline CDR1 reads KGHSH; CDR2 reads LQKENI. DNA of the CDR3: TGTGCCAGCTCCTACCCTGGGGGGGAGCAGTTCTTC. It yields the protein CASSYPGGEQFF.

This sequence joins TRBV7-8 and TRBJ2-5; 8 nucleotides align to TRBD1. The V gene's germline CDR1 is SGHVS and CDR2 FQNEAQ. The CDR3 consists of 14 residues. V lost 5 bases and J lost 1; bases outside the gene matches: 3. The DNA for the CDR3 is TGTGCCAGCAGCCCTGGACAGGGCCAAGAGACCCAGTACTTC. Translated, it gives CASSPGQGQETQYF.

This chain links TRBV2 with TRBJ2-2, with 11 bases aligning to TRBD2. J lost 6 bases, V lost 8 bases, and 5 bases had no gene match. Germline V lookup: CDR1 SNHLY, CDR2 FYNNEI. The CDR3 loop spans 14 amino acids. CDR3 in amino acids: CASLLAGAAGELFF. CDR3 nucleotide sequence: TGTGCCAGCTTACTAGCGGGGGCAGCCGGGGAGCTGTTTTTT.

The V and J genes are TRBV2 and TRBJ2-5; the match to TRBD1 covers 7 bases. The trim removed 6 bases at V and 4 bases at J, leaving 5 bases unmatched. Germline V gives CDR1 SNHLY, CDR2 FYNNEI. The CDR3 contains 13 residues. The DNA of the CDR3 is TGTGCCAGCAGGGAGACAGGGCGAGAGACCCAGTACTTC. Its translation: CASRETGRETQYF.

V and J are TRBV9 and TRBJ2-5; TRBD1 might be the D (6 bases). Trimming cost V 2 bases and J 3 bases, with 11 bases left between them. CDR3 size: 14 residues. In germline, CDR1 is SGDLS, CDR2 YYNGEE. CDR3 sequence: CASSVATGKETQYF. As DNA, the CDR3 is TGTGCCAGCAGCGTCGCTACAGGGAAAGAGACCCAGTACTTC.